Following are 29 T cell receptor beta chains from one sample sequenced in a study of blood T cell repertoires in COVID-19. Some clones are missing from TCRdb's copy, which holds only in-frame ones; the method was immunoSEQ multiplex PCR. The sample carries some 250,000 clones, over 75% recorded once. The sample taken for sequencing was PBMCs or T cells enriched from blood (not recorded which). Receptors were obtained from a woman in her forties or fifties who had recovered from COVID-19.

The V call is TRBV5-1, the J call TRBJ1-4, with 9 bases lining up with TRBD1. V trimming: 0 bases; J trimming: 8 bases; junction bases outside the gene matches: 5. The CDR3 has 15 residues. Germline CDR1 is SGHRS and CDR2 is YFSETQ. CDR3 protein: CASSLDRGRAEKLFF. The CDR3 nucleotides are TGCGCCAGCAGCTTGGACAGGGGGCGAGCCGAAAAACTGTTTTTT.

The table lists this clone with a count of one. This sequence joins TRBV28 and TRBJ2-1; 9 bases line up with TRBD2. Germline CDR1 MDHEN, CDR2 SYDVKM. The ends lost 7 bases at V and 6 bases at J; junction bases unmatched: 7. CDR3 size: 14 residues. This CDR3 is CASIGGGGRNEQFF. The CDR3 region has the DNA TGTGCCAGCATTGGCGGGGGGGGCCGCAATGAGCAGTTCTTC.

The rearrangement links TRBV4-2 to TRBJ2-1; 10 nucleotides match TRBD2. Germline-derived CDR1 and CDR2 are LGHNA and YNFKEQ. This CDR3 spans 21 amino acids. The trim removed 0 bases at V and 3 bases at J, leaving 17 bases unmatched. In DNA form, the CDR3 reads TGTGCCAGCAGCCAAGATGCCCTAGCGGGAGTGGAGGGAGCTGGCTACAATGAGCAGTTCTTC. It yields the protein CASSQDALAGVEGAGYNEQFF.

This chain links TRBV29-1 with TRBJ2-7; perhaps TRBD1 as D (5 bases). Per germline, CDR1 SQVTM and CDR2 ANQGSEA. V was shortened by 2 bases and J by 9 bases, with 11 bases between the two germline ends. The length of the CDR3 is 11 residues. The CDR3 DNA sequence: TGCAGCGTTGAAAAAGCAGGGCGGCAGTACTTC. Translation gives CSVEKAGRQYF.

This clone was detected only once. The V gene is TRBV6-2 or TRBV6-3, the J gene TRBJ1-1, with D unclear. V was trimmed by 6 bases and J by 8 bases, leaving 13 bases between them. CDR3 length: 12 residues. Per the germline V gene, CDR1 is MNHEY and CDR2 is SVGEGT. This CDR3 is CASSSQVREAFF. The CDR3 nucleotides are TGTGCCAGCAGCTCCCAGGTCAGAGAAGCTTTCTTT.

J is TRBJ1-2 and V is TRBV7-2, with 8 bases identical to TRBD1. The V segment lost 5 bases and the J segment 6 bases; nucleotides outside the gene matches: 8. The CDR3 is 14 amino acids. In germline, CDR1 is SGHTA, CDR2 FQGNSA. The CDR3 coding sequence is TGTGCCAGCAGCCCCGGGACAGGAGGAAATGGCTACACCTTC. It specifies CASSPGTGGNGYTF.

For the CDR3, the DNA is TGTGCCATCAGTCCGACTAGCGGGAGAGGCACAGATACGCAGTATTTT. This translates into CAISPTSGRGTDTQYF. This sequence joins TRBV10-3 and TRBJ2-3, with 12 bases aligning to TRBD2. V shed 5 bases and J 1 base; nucleotides not matched to a gene: 4. CDR1 and CDR2 (germline): ENHRY, SYGVKD. The CDR3 sequence is 16 residues long.

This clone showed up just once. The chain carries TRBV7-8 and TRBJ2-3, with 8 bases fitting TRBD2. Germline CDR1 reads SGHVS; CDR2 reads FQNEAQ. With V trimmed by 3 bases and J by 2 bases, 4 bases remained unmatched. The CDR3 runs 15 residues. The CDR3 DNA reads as TGTGCCAGCAGCTTCCAACTAGCGGACACAGATACGCAGTATTTT. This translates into CASSFQLADTDTQYF.

The CDR3 DNA follows: TGCGCCAGCAGTCTGGGACTGTCCAGTCCTAGCACAGATACGCAGTATTTT. Residues: CASSLGLSSPSTDTQYF. V is TRBV5-1 and J is TRBJ2-3, with a tentative D call TRBD2 (6 bases). The CDR3 consists of 17 residues. The V end was cut by 5 bases, the J end by 0 bases, with 19 bases between. Germline V gene sequence: CDR1 SGHRS, CDR2 YFSETQ.

The CDR3 here is CASSLKGRGSETQYF. In DNA, the CDR3 is TGTGCCAGCAGTTTAAAGGGCAGGGGAAGCGAGACCCAGTACTTC. The rearrangement links TRBV27 to TRBJ2-5; weak D call: TRBD1 (6 bases). Trimming shortened V by 2 bases and J by 5 bases, and 15 bases separated the two germline ends. Germline V lookup: CDR1 MNHEY, CDR2 SMNVEV (reference sequence). The CDR3 has 15 amino acids.

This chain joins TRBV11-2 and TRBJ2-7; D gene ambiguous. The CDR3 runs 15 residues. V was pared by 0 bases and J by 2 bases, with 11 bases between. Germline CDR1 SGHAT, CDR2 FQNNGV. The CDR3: CASSLDTEPTYEQYF. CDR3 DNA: TGTGCCAGCAGCTTAGACACTGAGCCAACCTACGAGCAGTACTTC.

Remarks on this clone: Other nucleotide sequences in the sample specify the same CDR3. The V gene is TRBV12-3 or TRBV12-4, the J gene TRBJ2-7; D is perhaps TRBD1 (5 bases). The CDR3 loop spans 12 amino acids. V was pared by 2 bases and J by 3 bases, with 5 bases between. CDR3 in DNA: TGTGCCAGCAGTTTACAGGGCTACGAGCAGTACTTC. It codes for CASSLQGYEQYF.

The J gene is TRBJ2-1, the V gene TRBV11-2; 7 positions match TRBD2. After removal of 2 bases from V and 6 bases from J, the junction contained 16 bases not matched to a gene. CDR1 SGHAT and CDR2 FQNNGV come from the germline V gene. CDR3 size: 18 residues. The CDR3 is CASSLNRPLAERVNEQFF. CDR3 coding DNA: TGTGCCAGCAGCTTAAATCGACCTCTAGCGGAGCGGGTCAATGAGCAGTTCTTC.

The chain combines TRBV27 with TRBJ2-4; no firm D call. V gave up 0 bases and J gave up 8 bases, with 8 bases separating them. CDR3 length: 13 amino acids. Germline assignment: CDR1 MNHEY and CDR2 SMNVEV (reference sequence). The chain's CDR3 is CASSLSPVDIQYF. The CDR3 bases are TGTGCCAGCAGTTTATCCCCCGTTGACATTCAGTACTTC.

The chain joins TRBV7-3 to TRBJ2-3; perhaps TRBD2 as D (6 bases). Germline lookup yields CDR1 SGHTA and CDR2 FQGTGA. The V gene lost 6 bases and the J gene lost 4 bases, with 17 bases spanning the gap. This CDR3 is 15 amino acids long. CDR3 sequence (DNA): TGTGCCAGCAGACGAGTCTCAACTAGCTCAGATACGCAGTATTTT. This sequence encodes CASRRVSTSSDTQYF.

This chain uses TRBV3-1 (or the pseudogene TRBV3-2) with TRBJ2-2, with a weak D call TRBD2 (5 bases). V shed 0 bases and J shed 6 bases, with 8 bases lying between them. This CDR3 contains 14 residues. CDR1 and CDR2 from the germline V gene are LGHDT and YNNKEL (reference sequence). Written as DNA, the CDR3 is TGTGCCAGCAGCCAAGACACTAGTGCCGGGGAGCTGTTTTTT. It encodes CASSQDTSAGELFF.

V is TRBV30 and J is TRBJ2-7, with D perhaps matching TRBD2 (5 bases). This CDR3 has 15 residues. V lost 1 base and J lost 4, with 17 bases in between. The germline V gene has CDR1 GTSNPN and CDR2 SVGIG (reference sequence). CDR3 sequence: CAWSGGLDGIYEQYF. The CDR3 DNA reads TGTGCCTGGAGTGGAGGGCTCGACGGGATATACGAGCAGTACTTC.

The CDR3 loop reads CASSLGGGSYNEQFF. CDR3 DNA: TGCGCCAGCAGCTTGGGTGGCGGATCCTACAATGAGCAGTTCTTC. The rearrangement uses TRBV5-1 and TRBJ2-1; D gene uncertain. The CDR3 sequence is 15 residues long. Germline V CDR1 and CDR2: SGHRS, YFSETQ. V lost 0 bases and J 1 base, leaving 8 bases between the germline ends.

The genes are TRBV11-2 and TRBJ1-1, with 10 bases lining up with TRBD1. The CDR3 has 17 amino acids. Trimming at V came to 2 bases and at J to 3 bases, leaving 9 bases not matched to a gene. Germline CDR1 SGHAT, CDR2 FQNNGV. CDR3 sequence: CASSLRTPGQGDTEAFF. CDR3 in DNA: TGTGCCAGCAGCTTAAGGACTCCAGGACAGGGGGACACTGAAGCTTTCTTT. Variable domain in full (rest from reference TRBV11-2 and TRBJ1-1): EAGVAQSPRYKIIEKRQSVAFWCNPISGHATLYWYQQILGQGPKLLIQFQNNGVVDDSQLPKDRFSAERLKGVDSTLKIQPAKLEDSAVYLCASSLRTPGQGDTEAFFGQGTRLTVV.

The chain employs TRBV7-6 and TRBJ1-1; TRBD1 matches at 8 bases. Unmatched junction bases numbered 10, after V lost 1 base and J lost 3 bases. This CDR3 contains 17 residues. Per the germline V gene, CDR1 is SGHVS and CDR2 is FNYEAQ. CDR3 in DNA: TGTGCCAGCAGCTTAGTGATACGGACAGGGTCGTACACTGAAGCTTTCTTT. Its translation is CASSLVIRTGSYTEAFF.

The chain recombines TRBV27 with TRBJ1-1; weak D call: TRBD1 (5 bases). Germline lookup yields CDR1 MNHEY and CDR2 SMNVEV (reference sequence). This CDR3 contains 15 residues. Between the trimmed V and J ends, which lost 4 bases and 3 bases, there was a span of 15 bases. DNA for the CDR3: TGTGCCAGCAGTTCCCCAGGCAGGGCGGACACTGAAGCTTTCTTT. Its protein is CASSSPGRADTEAFF.

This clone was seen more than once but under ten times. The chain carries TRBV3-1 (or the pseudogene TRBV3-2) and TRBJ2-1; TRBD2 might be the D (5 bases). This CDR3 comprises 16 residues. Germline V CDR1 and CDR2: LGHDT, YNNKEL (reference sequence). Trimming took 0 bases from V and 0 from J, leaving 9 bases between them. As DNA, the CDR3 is TGTGCCAGCAGCCAAGATATGGGAGTCTCCTACAATGAGCAGTTCTTC. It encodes CASSQDMGVSYNEQFF.

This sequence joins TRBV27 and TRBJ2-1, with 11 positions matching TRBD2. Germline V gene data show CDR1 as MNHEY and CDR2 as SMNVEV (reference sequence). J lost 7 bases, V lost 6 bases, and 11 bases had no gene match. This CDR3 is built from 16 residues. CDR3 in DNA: TGTGCCAGCAGCTCACCCCCTAGCGGGAGGCTTAATGAGCAGTTCTTC. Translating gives CASSSPPSGRLNEQFF.

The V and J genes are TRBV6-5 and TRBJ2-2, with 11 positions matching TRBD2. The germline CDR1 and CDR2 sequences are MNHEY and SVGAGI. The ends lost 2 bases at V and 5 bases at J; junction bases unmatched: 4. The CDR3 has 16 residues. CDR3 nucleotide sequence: TGTGCCAGCAGTTACATAGCGGGAGGGGGGACCGGGGAGCTGTTTTTT. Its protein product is CASSYIAGGGTGELFF.

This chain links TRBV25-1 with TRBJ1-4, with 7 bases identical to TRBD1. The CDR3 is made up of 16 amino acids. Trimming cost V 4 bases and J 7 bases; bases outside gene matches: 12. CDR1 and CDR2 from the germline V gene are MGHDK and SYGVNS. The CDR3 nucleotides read TGTGCCAGCAGTGTCAAAGAGGGCAGGGGGGTTGAAAAACTGTTTTTT. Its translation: CASSVKEGRGVEKLFF.

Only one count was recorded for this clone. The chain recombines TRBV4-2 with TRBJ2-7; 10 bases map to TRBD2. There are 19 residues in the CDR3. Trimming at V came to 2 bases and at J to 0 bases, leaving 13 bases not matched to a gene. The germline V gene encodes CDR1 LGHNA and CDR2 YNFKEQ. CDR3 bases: TGTGCCAGCAGCCAATCGCCGGGAACTAGCGGGATCAGCTCCTACGAGCAGTACTTC. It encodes CASSQSPGTSGISSYEQYF.

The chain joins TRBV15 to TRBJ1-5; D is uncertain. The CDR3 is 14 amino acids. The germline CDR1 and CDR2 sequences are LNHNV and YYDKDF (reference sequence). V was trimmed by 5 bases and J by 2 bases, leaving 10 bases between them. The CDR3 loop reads CATSVPGGNQPQHF. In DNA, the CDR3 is TGTGCCACCAGCGTCCCGGGTGGCAATCAGCCCCAGCATTTT.

CDR3 in amino acids: CASGETTNEKLFF. CDR3 DNA: TGTGCCAGCGGGGAGACAACTAATGAAAAACTGTTTTTT. The chain couples TRBV27 to TRBJ1-4; D not certain. CDR3 length equals 13 residues. Germline CDR1 MNHEY, CDR2 SMNVEV (reference sequence). V was trimmed by 8 bases and J by 0 bases, leaving 7 bases between them.

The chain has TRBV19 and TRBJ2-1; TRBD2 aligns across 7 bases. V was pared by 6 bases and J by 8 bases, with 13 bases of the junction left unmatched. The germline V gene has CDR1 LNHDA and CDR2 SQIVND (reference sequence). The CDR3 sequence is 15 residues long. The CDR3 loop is CASSPAGLIVHEQFF. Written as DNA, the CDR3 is TGTGCCAGTAGCCCAGCGGGATTAATAGTCCATGAGCAGTTCTTC.